This T cell receptor beta chain is from a study of blood T cell repertoires in COVID-19. The repertoire was sequenced with immunoSEQ multiplex PCR; TCRdb's copy has only in-frame clones and lacks some. The table lists 150,000 or so clones, around 83% of them singletons. There are 13 residues in the CDR3. Trimming cost V 8 bases and J 4 bases, with 15 bases left between them. CDR1 and CDR2 from the germline V gene are SQVTM and ANQGSEA. Material for sequencing was peripheral blood. The receptor comes from a woman aged 55-75 years with COVID-19, enrolled during active disease. The V call is TRBV29-1, the J call TRBJ2-1; a possible D gene is TRBD2 (6 bases). CDR3 loop: CSFSLAIYNEQFF. DNA for the CDR3: TGCAGCTTCTCGCTAGCGATATACAATGAGCAGTTCTTC.